One and the same sample provided the 8 T cell receptor beta chains below, sequenced in a study of T cells in Graves' hyperthyroidism and ophthalmopathy. There were TCR beta CDR3 regions amplified from RNA transcripts. In the first-round RT-PCR of the TCR CDR3, the HTBI primer set was used. Each CDR3 protein is one row after TCRdb ran MiXCR on the multiplex PCR reads. The sample includes hundreds of thousands of distinct CDR3 sequences, 20% to 30% seen only once; the top ten take about 30%. The sequenced sample consisted of blood. Receptor source: a man between 35 and 55 years old with Graves' hyperthyroidism that later progressed to Graves' ophthalmopathy.

This clonotype was picked up one time. The rearrangement joins TRBV28 to TRBJ1-6, with 8 bases fitting TRBD1. CDR1 MDHEN and CDR2 SYDVKM come from the germline V gene. The CDR3 has 15 amino acids. The V and J ends lost 5 bases and 6 bases, in that order; junction bases with no gene match: 6. CDR3 sequence (DNA): TGTGCCAGCAGTCCAGAGACAGGGGTTAATTCACCCCTCCACTTT. This sequence encodes CASSPETGVNSPLHF.

This clonotype was found many times. A single base separates this from a much larger clone, so it may be a read error. V and J are TRBV10-3 and TRBJ1-1; weak D call: TRBD1 (6 bases). This CDR3 has 14 residues. CDR1 and CDR2 (germline): ENHRY, SYGVKD. V lost 3 bases, J lost 5 bases, and 13 bases lay in between. DNA of the CDR3: TGTGCCATCAGTGAAGCCCCAGGGGAGACTGAAGCTTTCTTT. Encoded protein: CAISEAPGETEAFF.

The rearrangement uses TRBV6-1 and TRBJ2-6; 11 bases are a match to TRBD2. The CDR3 length is 18 residues. Per the germline V gene, CDR1 is MNHNS and CDR2 is SASEGT. With 4 bases clipped from V and 0 bases from J, the junction kept 5 bases outside the gene matches. CDR3 DNA: TGTGCCAGCAGTGGAAGACTAGCGGGGAACTCTGGGGCCAACGTCCTGACTTTC. Residues: CASSGRLAGNSGANVLTF.

At least ten counts were recorded for this clonotype. The rearrangement links TRBV24-1 to TRBJ1-1; the match to TRBD1 covers 7 bases. Germline CDR1 is KGHDR and CDR2 is SFDVKD. The junction had 4 bases not matched to a gene; V was cut back by 3 bases and J by 1 base. The CDR3 is 15 amino acids. CDR3 protein: CATSDHRGPNTEAFF. The CDR3 nucleotides read TGTGCCACCAGTGATCACAGGGGACCGAACACTGAAGCTTTCTTT.

This clonotype was counted many times. The gene calls are TRBV19 and TRBJ2-7, with a tentative D call TRBD2 (5 bases). Germline assignment: CDR1 LNHDA and CDR2 SQIVND (reference sequence). The CDR3 extends over 15 amino acids. V was trimmed by 10 bases and J by 0 bases, leaving 19 bases between them. DNA for the CDR3: TGTGCCACCCTAGACCCAAGCGGTAACTCCTACGAGCAGTACTTC. It codes for CATLDPSGNSYEQYF.

V is TRBV28 and J is TRBJ2-7, with D possibly matching TRBD2 (5 bases). CDR1 is MDHEN, CDR2 SYDVKM, per germline. The length of the CDR3 is 15 residues. V was pared by 6 bases and J by 6 bases, with 21 bases between. CDR3 sequence reads: CASRVEVTPAGEQYF. CDR3 sequence (DNA): TGTGCCAGCAGGGTGGAGGTTACACCGGCGGGCGAGCAGTACTTC. The full variable domain, completed using reference TRBV28 and TRBJ2-7, is DVKVTQSSRYLVKRTGEKVFLECVQDMDHENMFWYRQDPGLGLRLIYFSYDVKMKEKGDIPEGYSVSREKKERFSLILESASTNQTSMYLCASRVEVTPAGEQYFGPGTRLTVT.

This clonotype was counted ten times or more. V gene TRBV2 combines with J gene TRBJ2-5, with D uncertain. The length of the CDR3 is 13 residues. Germline values: CDR1 SNHLY, CDR2 FYNNEI. Trimming removed 5 bases from V and 0 bases from J, with 7 bases in between. CDR3 in DNA: TGTGCCAGCAGTCGAGACTACCAAGAGACCCAGTACTTC. Encoded protein: CASSRDYQETQYF.

The chain links TRBV6-1 to TRBJ1-5; D ambiguous. This CDR3 has 15 amino acids. CDR1 is MNHNS and CDR2 is SASEGT in the germline V gene. Trimming left V 5 bases short and J 1 base short, with 12 bases between. The CDR3 spells CASSPRRRSNQPQHF. As DNA, the CDR3 is TGTGCCAGCAGTCCCCGGAGGCGCAGCAATCAGCCCCAGCATTTT.